The sequence of this T cell receptor beta chain was determined in a study of blood T cell repertoires in COVID-19. Study background: Samples came from the United States, Italy and Spain, spanning acute and convalescent COVID-19. T cells, B-cell-depleted T cells, or PBMCs supplied cDNA or gDNA.

Original data processing: Amplified reference gene primers provided the basis for estimating nucleated cell counts. Sequenced by immunoSEQ multiplex PCR; TCRdb stores in-frame clones only, minus some. That table supplies the V and J calls and clone size; D and trimming were determined from the DNA. The table records hundreds of thousands of clones, approximately 82% of them present only once. CDR1 and CDR2 from the germline V gene are SNHLY and FYNNEI. The CDR3 consists of 11 residues. V lost 8 bases and J lost 5, with 8 bases in between. The chain is built from TRBV2 and TRBJ2-3; D remains unclear. The sequenced sample consisted of peripheral blood. The sequence was collected from a woman between 45 and 60 years old with acute or convalescent COVID-19. The CDR3 DNA reads as TGTGCCAGCCGCCTAAGAGATACGCAGTATTTT. Translation gives CASRLRDTQYF.